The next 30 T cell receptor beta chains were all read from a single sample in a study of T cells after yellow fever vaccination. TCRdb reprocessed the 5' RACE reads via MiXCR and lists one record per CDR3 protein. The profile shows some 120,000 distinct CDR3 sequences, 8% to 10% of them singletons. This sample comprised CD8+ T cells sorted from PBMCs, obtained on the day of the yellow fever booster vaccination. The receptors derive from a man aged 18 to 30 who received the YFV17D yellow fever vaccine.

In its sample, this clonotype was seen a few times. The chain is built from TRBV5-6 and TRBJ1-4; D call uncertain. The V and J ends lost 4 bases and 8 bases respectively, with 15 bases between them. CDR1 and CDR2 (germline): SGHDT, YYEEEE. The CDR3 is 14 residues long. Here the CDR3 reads CASSVVHSTEKLFF. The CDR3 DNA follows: TGTGCCAGCAGCGTCGTACATTCGACGGAAAAACTGTTTTTT. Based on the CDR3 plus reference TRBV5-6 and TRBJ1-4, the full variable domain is DAGVTQSPTHLIKTRGQQVTLRCSPKSGHDTVSWYQQALGQGPQFIFQYYEEEERQRGNFPDRFSGHQFPNYSSELNVNALLLGDSALYLCASSVVHSTEKLFFGSGTQLSVL.

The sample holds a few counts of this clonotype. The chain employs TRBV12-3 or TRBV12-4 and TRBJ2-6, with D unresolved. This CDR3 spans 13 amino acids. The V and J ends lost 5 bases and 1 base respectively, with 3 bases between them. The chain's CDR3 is CASSHSGANVLTF. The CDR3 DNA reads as TGTGCCAGCAGTCATTCTGGGGCCAACGTCCTGACTTTC.

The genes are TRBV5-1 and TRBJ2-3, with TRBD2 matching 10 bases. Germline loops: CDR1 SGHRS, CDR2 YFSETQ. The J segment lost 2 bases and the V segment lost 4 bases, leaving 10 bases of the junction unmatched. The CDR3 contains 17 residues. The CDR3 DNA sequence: TGCGCCAGCAGCCACCTGGGTGGACTAGCGGTCACAGATACGCAGTATTTT. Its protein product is CASSHLGGLAVTDTQYF.

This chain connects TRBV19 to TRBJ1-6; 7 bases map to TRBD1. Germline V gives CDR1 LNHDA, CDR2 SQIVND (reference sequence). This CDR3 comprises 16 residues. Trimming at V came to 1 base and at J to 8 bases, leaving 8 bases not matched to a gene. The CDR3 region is CASSIGSGGGDSPLHF. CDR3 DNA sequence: TGTGCCAGTAGTATAGGATCAGGGGGAGGTGATTCACCCCTCCACTTT. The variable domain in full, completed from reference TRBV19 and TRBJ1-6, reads DGGITQSPKYLFRKEGQNVTLSCEQNLNHDAMYWYRQDPGQGLRLIYYSQIVNDFQKGDIAEGYSVSREKKESFPLTVTSAQKNPTAFYLCASSIGSGGGDSPLHFGNGTRLTVT.

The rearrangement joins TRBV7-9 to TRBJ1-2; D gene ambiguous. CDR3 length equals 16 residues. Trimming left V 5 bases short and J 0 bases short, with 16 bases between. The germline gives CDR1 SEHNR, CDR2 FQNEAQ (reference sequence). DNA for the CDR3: TGTGCCAGCAGCCCAGTTCGGTCTACAGCTAACTATGGCTACACCTTC. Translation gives CASSPVRSTANYGYTF.

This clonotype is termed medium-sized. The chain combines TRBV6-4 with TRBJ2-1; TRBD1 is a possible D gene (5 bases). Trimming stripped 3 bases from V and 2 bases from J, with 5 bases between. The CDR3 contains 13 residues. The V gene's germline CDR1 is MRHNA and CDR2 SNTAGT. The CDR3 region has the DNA TGTGCCAGCAGTGAGGACACCTACAATGAGCAGTTCTTC. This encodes CASSEDTYNEQFF.

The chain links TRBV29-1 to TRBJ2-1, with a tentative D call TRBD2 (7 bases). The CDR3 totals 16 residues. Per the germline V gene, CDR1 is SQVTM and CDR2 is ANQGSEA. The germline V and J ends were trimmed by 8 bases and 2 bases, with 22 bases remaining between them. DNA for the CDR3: TGCAGCTACCACGCCCTGGTGGGGGGGCCCTACAATGAGCAGTTCTTC. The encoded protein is CSYHALVGGPYNEQFF.

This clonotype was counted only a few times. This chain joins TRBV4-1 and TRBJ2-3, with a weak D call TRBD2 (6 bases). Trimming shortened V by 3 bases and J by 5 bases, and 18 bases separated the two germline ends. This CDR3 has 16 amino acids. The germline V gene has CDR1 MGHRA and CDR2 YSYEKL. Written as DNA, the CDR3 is TGCGCCAGCAGCCATGACCCTTCCGGGGGAGGAGATACGCAGTATTTT. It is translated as CASSHDPSGGGDTQYF.

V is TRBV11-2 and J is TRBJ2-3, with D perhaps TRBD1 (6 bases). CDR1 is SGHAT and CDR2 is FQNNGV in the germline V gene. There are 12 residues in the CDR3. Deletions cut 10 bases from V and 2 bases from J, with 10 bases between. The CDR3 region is CATRGYTDTQYF. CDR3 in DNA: TGTGCCACTAGGGGGTACACAGATACGCAGTATTTT.

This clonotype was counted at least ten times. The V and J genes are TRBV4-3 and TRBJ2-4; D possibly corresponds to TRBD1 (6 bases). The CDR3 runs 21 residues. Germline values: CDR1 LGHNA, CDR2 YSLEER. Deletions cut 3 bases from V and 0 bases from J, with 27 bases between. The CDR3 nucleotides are TGCGCCAGCAGCCAGGGAACTACACAGGGACGCCTTCCCTTAGCCAAAAACATTCAGTACTTC. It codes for CASSQGTTQGRLPLAKNIQYF.

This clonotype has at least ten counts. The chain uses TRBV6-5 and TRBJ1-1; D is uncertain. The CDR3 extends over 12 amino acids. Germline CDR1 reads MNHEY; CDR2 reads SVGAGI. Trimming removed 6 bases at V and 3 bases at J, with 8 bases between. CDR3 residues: CASRLGDTEAFF. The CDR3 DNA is TGTGCCAGCAGATTAGGTGACACTGAAGCTTTCTTT.

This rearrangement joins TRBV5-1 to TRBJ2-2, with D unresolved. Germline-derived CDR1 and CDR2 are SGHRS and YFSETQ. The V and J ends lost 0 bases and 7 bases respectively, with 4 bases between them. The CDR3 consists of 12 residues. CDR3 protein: CASSLAVGELFF. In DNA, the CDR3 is TGCGCCAGCAGCTTGGCGGTCGGGGAGCTGTTTTTT. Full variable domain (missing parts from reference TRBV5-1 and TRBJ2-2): KAGVTQTPRYLIKTRGQQVTLSCSPISGHRSVSWYQQTPGQGLQFLFEYFSETQRNKGNFPGRFSGRQFSNSRSEMNVSTLELGDSALYLCASSLAVGELFFGEGSRLTVL.

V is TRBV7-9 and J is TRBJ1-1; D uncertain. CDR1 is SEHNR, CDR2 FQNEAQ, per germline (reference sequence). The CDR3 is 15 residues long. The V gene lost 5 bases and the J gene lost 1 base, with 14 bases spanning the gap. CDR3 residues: CASSPVGGQNTEAFF. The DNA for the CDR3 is TGTGCCAGCAGCCCCGTAGGCGGGCAGAACACTGAAGCTTTCTTT.

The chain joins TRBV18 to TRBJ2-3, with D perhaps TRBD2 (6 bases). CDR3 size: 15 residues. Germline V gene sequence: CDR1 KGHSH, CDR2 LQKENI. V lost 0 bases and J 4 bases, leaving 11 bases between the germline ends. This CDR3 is CASSPPGGAADTQYF. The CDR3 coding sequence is TGTGCCAGCTCACCACCGGGCGGGGCAGCAGATACGCAGTATTTT.

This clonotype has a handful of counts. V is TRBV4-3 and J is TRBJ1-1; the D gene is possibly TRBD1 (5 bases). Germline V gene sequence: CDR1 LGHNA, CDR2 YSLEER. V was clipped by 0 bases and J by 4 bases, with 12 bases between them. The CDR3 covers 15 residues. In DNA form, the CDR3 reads TGCGCCAGCAGCCAAGATCCAGGGAGGATCACTGAAGCTTTCTTT. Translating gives CASSQDPGRITEAFF.

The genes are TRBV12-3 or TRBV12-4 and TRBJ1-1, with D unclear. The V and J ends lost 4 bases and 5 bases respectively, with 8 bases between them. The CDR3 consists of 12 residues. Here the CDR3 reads CASSYPRTEAFF. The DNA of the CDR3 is TGTGCCAGCAGTTACCCTCGGACTGAAGCTTTCTTT.

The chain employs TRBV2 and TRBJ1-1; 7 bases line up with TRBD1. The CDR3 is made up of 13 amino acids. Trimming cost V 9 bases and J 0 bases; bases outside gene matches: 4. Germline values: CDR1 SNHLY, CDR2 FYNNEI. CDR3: CARAQGVNTEAFF. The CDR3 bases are TGTGCCAGAGCTCAGGGGGTGAACACTGAAGCTTTCTTT.

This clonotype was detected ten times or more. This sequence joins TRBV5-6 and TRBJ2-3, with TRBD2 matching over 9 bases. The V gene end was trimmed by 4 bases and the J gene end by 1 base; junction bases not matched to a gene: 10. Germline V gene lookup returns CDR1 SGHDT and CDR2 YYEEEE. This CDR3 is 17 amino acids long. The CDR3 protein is CASSRLGAGGGTDTQYF. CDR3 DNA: TGTGCCAGCAGCCGCCTCGGAGCGGGGGGTGGCACAGATACGCAGTATTTT.

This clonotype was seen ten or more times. In DNA form, the CDR3 reads TGTGCCAGCAGCTTGGTTCACAGGGGGGACAATCAGCCCCAGCATTTT. Amino acids: CASSLVHRGDNQPQHF. J is TRBJ1-5 and V is TRBV5-5; TRBD1 matches at 8 bases. CDR3 size: 16 residues. The germline V gene has CDR1 SGHKS and CDR2 YYEKEE (reference sequence). With 0 bases clipped from V and 3 bases from J, the junction kept 5 bases outside the gene matches.

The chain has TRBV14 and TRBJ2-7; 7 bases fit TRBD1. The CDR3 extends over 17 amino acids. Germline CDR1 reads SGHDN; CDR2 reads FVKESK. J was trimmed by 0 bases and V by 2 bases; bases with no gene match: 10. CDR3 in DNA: TGTGCCAGCAGCCAATTTTCCGACAGGGTAATCTCCTACGAGCAGTACGTC. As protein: CASSQFSDRVISYEQYV.

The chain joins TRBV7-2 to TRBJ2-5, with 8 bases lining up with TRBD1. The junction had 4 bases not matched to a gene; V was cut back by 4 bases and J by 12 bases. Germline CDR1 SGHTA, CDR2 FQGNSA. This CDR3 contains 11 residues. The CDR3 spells CASSSGTGEYF. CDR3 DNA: TGTGCCAGCAGCTCTGGGACAGGAGAGTACTTC. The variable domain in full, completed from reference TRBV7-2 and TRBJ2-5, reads GAGVSQSPSNKVTEKGKDVELRCDPISGHTALYWYRQSLGQGLEFLIYFQGNSAPDKSGLPSDRFSAERTGGSVSTLTIQRTQQEDSAVYLCASSSGTGEYFGPGTRLLVL.

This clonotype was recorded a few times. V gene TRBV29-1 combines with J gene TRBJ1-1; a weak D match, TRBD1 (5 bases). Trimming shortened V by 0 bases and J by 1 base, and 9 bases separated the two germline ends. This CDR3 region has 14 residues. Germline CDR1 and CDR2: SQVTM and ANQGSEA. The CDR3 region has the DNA TGCAGCGTTGAAGAAATCAGGGAGAACACTGAAGCTTTCTTT. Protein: CSVEEIRENTEAFF.

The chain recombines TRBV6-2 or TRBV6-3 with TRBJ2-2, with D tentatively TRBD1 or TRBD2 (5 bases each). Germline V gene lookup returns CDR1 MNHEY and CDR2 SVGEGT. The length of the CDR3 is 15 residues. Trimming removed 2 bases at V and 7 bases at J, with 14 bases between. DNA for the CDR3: TGTGCCAGCAGTTACCCCGGGGCCGAGGGCGGGGAGCTGTTTTTT. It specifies CASSYPGAEGGELFF.

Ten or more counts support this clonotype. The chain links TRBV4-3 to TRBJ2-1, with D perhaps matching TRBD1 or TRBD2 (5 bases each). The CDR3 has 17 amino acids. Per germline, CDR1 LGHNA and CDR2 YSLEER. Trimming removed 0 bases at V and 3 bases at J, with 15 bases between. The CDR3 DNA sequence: TGCGCCAGCAGCCAAGACTTCCCGGGACGTAACTACAATGAGCAGTTCTTC. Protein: CASSQDFPGRNYNEQFF.

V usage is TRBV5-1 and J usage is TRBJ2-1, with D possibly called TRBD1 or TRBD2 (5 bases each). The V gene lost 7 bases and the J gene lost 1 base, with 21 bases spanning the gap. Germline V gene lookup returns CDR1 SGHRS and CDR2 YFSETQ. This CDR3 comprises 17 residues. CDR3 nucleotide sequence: TGCGCCAGCGGGAACCTACCGGGACCAAAGTCCTACAATGAGCAGTTCTTC. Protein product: CASGNLPGPKSYNEQFF.

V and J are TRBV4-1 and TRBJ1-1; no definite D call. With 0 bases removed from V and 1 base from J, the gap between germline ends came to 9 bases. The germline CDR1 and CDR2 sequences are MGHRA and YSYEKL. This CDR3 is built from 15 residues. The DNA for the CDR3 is TGCGCCAGCAGCCAAGAAGTTCCAGGGAACACTGAAGCTTTCTTT. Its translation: CASSQEVPGNTEAFF.

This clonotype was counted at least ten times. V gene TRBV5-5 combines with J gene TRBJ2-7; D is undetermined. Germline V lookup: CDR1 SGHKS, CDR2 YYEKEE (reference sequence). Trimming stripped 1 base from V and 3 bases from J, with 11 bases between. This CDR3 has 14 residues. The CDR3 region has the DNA TGTGCCAGCAGCTTGAGTCAGGCGAACTACGAGCAGTACTTC. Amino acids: CASSLSQANYEQYF.

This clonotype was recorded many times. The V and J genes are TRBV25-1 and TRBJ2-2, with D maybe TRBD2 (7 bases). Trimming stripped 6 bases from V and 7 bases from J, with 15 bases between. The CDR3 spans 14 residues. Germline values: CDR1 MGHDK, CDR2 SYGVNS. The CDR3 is CASSLLGGHGELFF. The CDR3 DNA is TGTGCCAGCAGCCTCTTGGGGGGGCACGGGGAGCTGTTTTTT.

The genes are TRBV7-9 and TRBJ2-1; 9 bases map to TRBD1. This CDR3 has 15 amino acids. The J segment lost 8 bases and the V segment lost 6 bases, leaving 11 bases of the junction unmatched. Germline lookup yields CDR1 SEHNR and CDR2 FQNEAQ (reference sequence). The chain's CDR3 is CASRVPGQGVHEQFF. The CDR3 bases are TGTGCCAGCAGAGTCCCGGGACAGGGTGTTCATGAGCAGTTCTTC.

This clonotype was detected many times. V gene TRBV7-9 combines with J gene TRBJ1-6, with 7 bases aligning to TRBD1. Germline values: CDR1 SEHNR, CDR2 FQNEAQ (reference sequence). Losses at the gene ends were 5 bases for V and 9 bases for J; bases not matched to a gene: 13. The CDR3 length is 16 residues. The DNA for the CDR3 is TGTGCCAGCAGCGCTCACAACCGGGACAGCGGTTCACCCCTCCACTTT. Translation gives CASSAHNRDSGSPLHF.